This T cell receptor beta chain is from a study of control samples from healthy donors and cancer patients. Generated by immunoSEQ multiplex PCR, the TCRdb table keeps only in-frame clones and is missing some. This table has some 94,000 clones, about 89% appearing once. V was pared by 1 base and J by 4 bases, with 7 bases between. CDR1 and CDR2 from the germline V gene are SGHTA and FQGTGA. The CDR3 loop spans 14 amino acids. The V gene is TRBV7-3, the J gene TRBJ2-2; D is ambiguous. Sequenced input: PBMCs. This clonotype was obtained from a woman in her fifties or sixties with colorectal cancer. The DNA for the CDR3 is TGTGCCAGCAGCTTAAACTACTTCACCGGGGAGCTGTTTTTT. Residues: CASSLNYFTGELFF.